This entry lists 25 T cell receptor beta chains sequenced from one sample in a study of blood T cells in healthy people across ages. Together with a sample-barcoded 5' primer, a J-beta primer mix was included in a second PCR lasting about 7 to 11 cycles. TCRdb fed the 5' RACE reads into MiXCR, producing one record per CDR3 protein. Found here are hundreds of thousands of distinct CDR3 sequences, 58% of them singletons; the top ten hold roughly 34%. Sequenced material: blood. These receptors were collected from a man aged 55 to 70 in good health.

The V and J genes are TRBV10-1 and TRBJ2-1; D might be TRBD1 or TRBD2, each matching 5 bases. CDR3 length: 15 amino acids. Trimming pared 2 bases from V and 7 bases from J, leaving 15 bases between. CDR1 WNHNN and CDR2 SYGVQD come from the germline V gene (reference sequence). The CDR3 loop is CASSEAGTESNEQFF. CDR3 nucleotide sequence: TGCGCCAGCAGTGAGGCCGGGACGGAATCTAATGAGCAGTTCTTC.

V is TRBV5-1 and J is TRBJ1-1; D is undetermined. The CDR3 consists of 14 residues. Germline CDR1 is SGHRS and CDR2 is YFSETQ. V was cut by 0 bases and J by 9 bases, with 15 bases left in between. Written as DNA, the CDR3 is TGCGCCAGCAGCTTGGGGCGCGGGTTAACTAAAGCTTTCTTT. Translation gives CASSLGRGLTKAFF.

This chain links TRBV18 with TRBJ1-4; D gene uncertain. CDR1 and CDR2 from the germline V gene are KGHSH and LQKENI. Trimming shortened V by 3 bases and J by 8 bases, and 13 bases separated the two germline ends. This CDR3 has 14 residues. CDR3 amino acids: CASSPGQAGEKLFF. DNA for the CDR3: TGTGCCAGCTCACCCGGTCAAGCGGGCGAAAAACTGTTTTTT.

The V and J genes are TRBV5-8 and TRBJ2-3; 8 positions agree with TRBD1. The CDR3 covers 15 residues. J lost 0 bases, V lost 3 bases, and 3 bases had no gene match. Looked up from germline, CDR1 is SGHTS and CDR2 is YDEGEE. The DNA of the CDR3 is TGTGCCAGCAGCTGGGGACAGGTTAGCACAGATACGCAGTATTTT. Residues: CASSWGQVSTDTQYF.

The chain has TRBV19 and TRBJ1-2; 8 bases agree with TRBD1. CDR3 size: 12 residues. The J segment lost 4 bases and the V segment lost 10 bases, leaving 5 bases of the junction unmatched. Germline CDR1 LNHDA, CDR2 SQIVND (reference sequence). CDR3 sequence: CATGQGGYGYTF. CDR3 DNA sequence: TGTGCCACCGGACAGGGCGGCTATGGCTACACCTTC.

The chain has TRBV9 and TRBJ2-1; TRBD2 is a possible D gene (7 bases). Germline values: CDR1 SGDLS, CDR2 YYNGEE. The V end was cut by 0 bases, the J end by 8 bases, with 15 bases between. CDR3 length equals 15 residues. The CDR3 is CASSVGGGALHEQFF. The CDR3 DNA sequence: TGTGCCAGCAGCGTAGGTGGGGGGGCCCTTCATGAGCAGTTCTTC.

This clonotype was seen repeatedly, ten times or more. The rearrangement uses TRBV7-9 and TRBJ2-7; 7 bases line up with TRBD1. In germline, CDR1 is SEHNR, CDR2 FQNEAQ (reference sequence). The CDR3 is 13 residues long. Unmatched junction bases numbered 3, after V lost 4 bases and J lost 3 bases. In nucleotides, the CDR3 is TGTGCCAGCAGCTGGGGACAGTACTACGAGCAGTACTTC. Its protein product is CASSWGQYYEQYF.

The V call is TRBV10-3, the J call TRBJ2-7, with no clear D. Trimming removed 0 bases at V and 0 bases at J, with 3 bases between. Germline-derived CDR1 and CDR2 are ENHRY and SYGVKD. The CDR3 extends over 13 amino acids. CDR3 bases: TGTGCCATCAGTGAGTCGAACTCCTACGAGCAGTACTTC. Amino acids: CAISESNSYEQYF.

V is TRBV6-5 and J is TRBJ1-2; D perhaps matches TRBD1 (6 bases). Germline values: CDR1 MNHEY, CDR2 SVGAGI. Trimming removed 1 base from V and 0 bases from J, with 21 bases in between. The CDR3 covers 19 residues. The CDR3 DNA is TGTGCCAGCAGTTACTTTTCGGGGGGCCTAAGAGGAACTAACTATGGCTACACCTTC. Its protein product is CASSYFSGGLRGTNYGYTF.

The V and J genes are TRBV20-1 and TRBJ2-5; D call uncertain. CDR3 size: 11 residues. Between the trimmed V and J ends, which lost 3 bases and 3 bases, there was a span of 5 bases. Germline V gene data show CDR1 as DFQATT and CDR2 as SNEGSKA (reference sequence). In DNA form, the CDR3 reads TGCAGTGCTAGTATAAAAGAGACCCAGTACTTC. The encoded protein is CSASIKETQYF.

V and J are TRBV25-1 and TRBJ2-5; 8 bases line up with TRBD1. CDR1 is MGHDK, CDR2 SYGVNS, per germline. Losses at the gene ends were 5 bases for V and 2 bases for J; bases not matched to a gene: 7. The length of the CDR3 is 15 residues. The CDR3 sequence: CASSSTGQGQETQYF. CDR3 in DNA: TGTGCCAGCAGTTCTACTGGACAGGGTCAAGAGACCCAGTACTTC.

This chain joins TRBV7-2 and TRBJ2-2, with a tentative D call TRBD2 (5 bases). The V end lost 5 bases, the J end lost 6 bases, and 16 bases lay between the germline ends. The CDR3 runs 15 residues. Germline CDR1 and CDR2: SGHTA and FQGNSA. This CDR3 is CASSPRTHGAGELFF. In DNA form, the CDR3 reads TGTGCCAGCAGCCCCAGGACTCACGGGGCCGGGGAGCTGTTTTTT.

This clonotype was observed a single time. The V gene is TRBV20-1, the J gene TRBJ2-5; a weak D match, TRBD2 (5 bases). Trimming shortened V by 3 bases and J by 3 bases, and 14 bases separated the two germline ends. Germline CDR1 and CDR2: DFQATT and SNEGSKA (reference sequence). The CDR3 runs to 14 residues. CDR3 protein: CSASFLVGEETQYF. The CDR3 DNA reads as TGCAGTGCTAGTTTCCTAGTGGGAGAAGAGACCCAGTACTTC.

The rearrangement links TRBV5-1 to TRBJ2-1; a possible D gene is TRBD2 (5 bases). The germline gives CDR1 SGHRS, CDR2 YFSETQ. V was cut by 0 bases and J by 8 bases, with 15 bases left in between. The CDR3 length is 15 residues. The CDR3 coding sequence is TGCGCCAGCAGCTTGGGTGGAGGATTGATCGATGAGCAGTTCTTC. Translation gives CASSLGGGLIDEQFF.

This clonotype was detected only a few times. V usage is TRBV5-1 and J usage is TRBJ1-6; D might be TRBD1 (6 bases). The CDR3 extends over 13 amino acids. Trimming stripped 0 bases from V and 10 bases from J, with 8 bases between. Germline CDR1 is SGHRS and CDR2 is YFSETQ. CDR3 in DNA: TGCGCCAGCAGCTTGGACGGGGGCTCACCCCTCCACTTT. This translates into CASSLDGGSPLHF.

The chain couples TRBV3-1 to TRBJ2-1, with 11 bases identical to TRBD2. CDR3 length: 16 residues. Germline values: CDR1 LGHDT, CDR2 YNNKEL (reference sequence). The V segment lost 2 bases and the J segment 10 bases; nucleotides outside the gene matches: 10. CDR3 amino acids: CASSQLAGGPRGEQFF. The CDR3 DNA sequence: TGTGCCAGCAGCCAACTAGCGGGGGGTCCTCGGGGAGAGCAGTTCTTC.

The V and J genes are TRBV6-1 and TRBJ1-5, with unresolved D. Trimming left V 2 bases short and J 2 bases short, with 7 bases between. The CDR3 is 14 amino acids. Germline-derived CDR1 and CDR2 are MNHNS and SASEGT. The CDR3 region has the DNA TGTGCCAGCAGTGAATGGGGAGGCAATCAGCCCCAGCATTTT. Protein product: CASSEWGGNQPQHF.

V and J are TRBV29-1 and TRBJ2-1; 7 nucleotides align to TRBD2. The CDR3 covers 12 residues. Trimming at V came to 6 bases and at J to 8 bases, leaving 7 bases not matched to a gene. CDR1 is SQVTM, CDR2 ANQGSEA, per germline. CDR3 amino acids: CSVGGFGDEQFF. The CDR3 DNA reads as TGCAGCGTCGGGGGGTTTGGCGATGAGCAGTTCTTC.

V gene TRBV10-3 combines with J gene TRBJ2-3, with TRBD2 matching over 9 bases. The CDR3 loop spans 13 amino acids. V was pared by 9 bases and J by 0 bases, with 1 base of the junction left unmatched. Germline CDR1 and CDR2: ENHRY and SYGVKD. CDR3 residues: CAIAGGSTDTQYF. CDR3 DNA: TGTGCCATAGCGGGGGGTAGCACAGATACGCAGTATTTT.

The rearrangement joins TRBV6-1 to TRBJ2-7; D possibly uses TRBD1 or TRBD2 (5 bases each). The J call is in doubt because the DNA end fits TRBJ2-5 better. CDR1 and CDR2 from the germline V gene are MNHNS and SASEGT. The CDR3 length is 15 residues. CDR3 sequence reads: CASSGTGTVTETQYF. As DNA, the CDR3 is TGTGCCAGCAGTGGGACCGGGACGGTCACGGAGACCCAGTACTTC.

The rearrangement links TRBV6-5 to TRBJ2-7; TRBD2 agrees at 9 bases. The V gene's germline CDR1 is MNHEY and CDR2 SVGAGI. Unmatched junction bases numbered 3, after V lost 6 bases and J lost 0 bases. The CDR3 sequence is 14 residues long. This CDR3 is CASRLAGYSYEQYF. The CDR3 DNA is TGTGCCAGCAGGCTAGCGGGATACTCCTACGAGCAGTACTTC.

The V and J genes are TRBV15 and TRBJ2-1; 16 nucleotides agree with TRBD2. The junction had 2 bases not matched to a gene; V was cut back by 1 base and J by 8 bases. Germline V gene data show CDR1 as LNHNV and CDR2 as YYDKDF (reference sequence). This CDR3 contains 16 residues. CDR3 sequence (DNA): TGTGCCACCAGCAGAGCCGGGACTAGCGGGAGGGATGAGCAGTTCTTC. Amino acids: CATSRAGTSGRDEQFF.

V is TRBV2 and J is TRBJ2-7; 8 bases align to TRBD1. V lost 4 bases to trimming and J lost 2 bases; unmatched junction nucleotides: 7. In germline, CDR1 is SNHLY, CDR2 FYNNEI. The CDR3 consists of 15 residues. CDR3 sequence: CASSGSGQGPYEQYF. In DNA form, the CDR3 reads TGTGCCAGCAGTGGGTCTGGACAGGGACCCTACGAGCAGTACTTC.

V is TRBV20-1 and J is TRBJ1-2; no reliable D call. The CDR3 covers 13 residues. Germline V lookup: CDR1 DFQATT, CDR2 SNEGSKA (reference sequence). V lost 3 bases, J lost 4 bases, and 12 bases lay in between. The CDR3 bases are TGCAGTGCTAGCTCGGGCGATAGCTATGGCTACACCTTC. Amino acids: CSASSGDSYGYTF.

There are a few counts of this clonotype. The J gene is TRBJ2-1, the V gene TRBV20-1; no reliable D call. Germline V gene sequence: CDR1 DFQATT, CDR2 SNEGSKA (reference sequence). This CDR3 contains 13 residues. V dropped 2 bases and J dropped 0 bases, with 5 bases sitting between them. The DNA for the CDR3 is TGCAGTGCTAGATTTAGCTCCTACAATGAGCAGTTCTTC. Amino acid sequence: CSARFSSYNEQFF.